The sequence of this TCR beta chain was determined in a study of OX40 agonist ivuxolimab in advanced cancers. For the study in its entirety: Ivuxolimab was a fully human IgG2 agonistic monoclonal antibody targeting the costimulatory receptor OX40 (CD134). Among the 50 to 55 dose-escalation patients, some 19 had hepatocellular carcinoma, 15 melanoma, 9 renal cell carcinoma and 9 head and neck cancer. Intravenous ivuxolimab was administered to patients every 2 weeks at six dose levels: 0.01, 0.1, 0.3, 1.5, 3 and 10 mg/kg. Peripheral TCRbeta sequencing was intended to test whether TCR sequence diversity was altered and clonal T-cell expansion was caused by ivuxolimab. The dose-escalation cohort was around 83% male with a mean age of roughly 62 years, ranging from roughly 23 to 85. The paper describes the monotherapy dose-escalation part (N ≈ 50 patients) of the phase I trial of ivuxolimab. Three dose-escalation patients achieved partial responses, one with hepatocellular carcinoma and two with cutaneous melanoma. Patients were allowed to have had prior anti-PD-1, anti-PD-L1 or anti-CTLA-4 therapy, and approximately 39% of the dose-escalation patients had been treated with checkpoint inhibitors.

Results the study describes overall, beyond this receptor: Partial responders in the 0.1-3.0 mg/kg groups had among the lowest normalized peripheral clonal expansion, especially among CD8+ T cells. On average, CD8+ T cells showed more expanded clones than CD4+ T cells after ivuxolimab. Low levels of normalized T-cell clonal expansion were also seen in some patients who did not respond. At doses from 0.1 to 3.0 mg/kg, clonal expansion was seen in both CD4+ and CD8+ blood T cells between baseline and week 6. The antigen specificity of the peripheral T cells that underwent clonal expansion was not determined.

Patients with a history of autoimmune disease or receiving systemic immunosuppression were excluded from the trial. In every dose cohort, peripheral blood was drawn for TCR sequencing at baseline, cycle 4 day 1, and cycle 7 day 1. The samples were drawn from a first-in-human, open-label, multicenter phase I dose-escalation trial of ivuxolimab. The trial enrolled adults with locally advanced or metastatic head and neck squamous cell, hepatocellular, melanoma or renal cell carcinoma. Before TCR sequencing, CD4+ T cells and CD8+ T cells were sorted from peripheral blood as separate populations. With respect to this clone: No antigen is known for it. Base quality data are lacking; no much larger clone is found one base away.

Genomic DNA was isolated from the sorted cells so that the TCRbeta CDR3 region could be sequenced. The immunoSEQ Assay was used to sequence the TCRbeta CDR3 regions. TCRdb re-hosts the immuneACCESS table, in-frame sequences only. Its copies lack some clones; in the studies checked, an unresolved V gene accounts for under half of them, and the cause for the rest is not known. Here the sample has 75,000 to 90,000 clones; roughly 83% occur a single time. Together, the top ten hold around 7.3% of the sample. The germline V gene specifies SGHNT as CDR1 and YENEEA as CDR2. The CDR3 contains 17 residues, cysteine and phenylalanine counted. Only the CDR3 portion is preserved as DNA: 51 bases, with reading frame beginning at the first base. Unmatched junction bases come to 13, with V trimmed by 5 bases and J by 7 bases.

The V and J segments used are TRBV11-3 and TRBJ2-5; 13 bases in the junction line up with TRBD2. This sequence was found in an adult with an advanced solid tumor such as melanoma, head and neck, liver or kidney cancer. The sample in question was CD4+ or CD8+ T cells sorted from blood, obtained in a trial of the OX40 agonist ivuxolimab. The CDR3 reads as follows: CASSPGLAGRRVGTQYF. The DNA sequence is TGTGCCAGCAGCCCGGGACTAGCGGGGAGGAGGGTAGGGACCCAGTACTTC.